The following is a TCR beta chain sequence with its context. An end of the junction does not agree with germline; a read error may underlie this. Germline loops: CDR1 GTSNPN, CDR2 SVGIG (reference sequence). The CDR3 extends over 14 amino acids. These data originate in a study of T-cell reconstitution after alpha-beta-depleted transplantation in children. Using unique molecular identifiers, the investigators prepared the TCRbeta library. TCRdb reprocessed the PCR reads via MiXCR and lists one record per CDR3 protein. The sample records approximately 500,000 distinct CDR3 sequences, 10% being singletons.

V gene TRBV30 combines with J gene TRBJ2-2; the D gene is possibly TRBD2 (7 bases). The sample was PBMCs, taken before TCRalphabeta/CD19-depleted stem cell transplant. The clonotype originates from a child under 10 years old with inherited bone marrow failure, due to receive a stem cell transplant. In DNA, the CDR3 is TGTGCCTGGTCCGGGGGGCTGAACACCGGGGTGCTGTTTTTT. Encoded protein: CAWSGGLNTGVLFF.